This TCR beta chain is from a study of cytomegalovirus exposure and HLA in healthy donors. The overall study: The approximately 660 first-cohort repertoires shared a platform with the 110 or so validation repertoires, as reported in a later analysis.

Method: immunoSEQ multiplex PCR; TCRdb's copy keeps in-frame clones and lacks some. The data contain tens of thousands of clones, approximately 84% of them singletons. Broader study findings: Accounts indicate the classifier identified cytomegalovirus status with strong specificity and sensitivity. Most TCR sequences proved rare, with some public TCRs found in many donors.

Concerning this clone itself: Its antigen remains unidentified.

Germline V gives CDR1 WSHSY, CDR2 SAAADI. This CDR3 is built from 14 residues. Trimming removed 9 bases from V and 4 bases from J, with 18 bases in between. This sequence joins TRBV10-2 and TRBJ1-1, with TRBD1 as a possible D gene (5 bases). This TCR came from a woman younger than 30 in good health and CMV-seropositive. The sequencing sample was made of PBMCs. For the CDR3, the DNA is TGCGCCAGTACCCCGGCCCTGGGGGGCACTGAAGCTTTCTTT. Encoded protein: CASTPALGGTEAFF.